These 30 T cell receptor beta chains were sequenced from one sample in a study of blood T cell repertoires in COVID-19. Data came from immunoSEQ multiplex PCR; TCRdb stores just in-frame clones and leaves some out. The sample carries some 240,000 clones, 70% to 85% recorded once. The sequenced sample consisted of peripheral blood. The receptors shown here come from a man between 45 and 60 years old with active or convalescent COVID-19.

V usage is TRBV3-1 (or the pseudogene TRBV3-2) and J usage is TRBJ2-1; 12 bases line up with TRBD2. The V gene end was trimmed by 0 bases and the J gene end by 7 bases; junction bases not matched to a gene: 13. Germline V gene data show CDR1 as LGHDT and CDR2 as YNNKEL (reference sequence). The CDR3 sequence is 19 residues long. The CDR3 sequence is CASSQDPPTTSGGRNEQFF. In nucleotides, the CDR3 is TGTGCCAGCAGCCAAGATCCCCCAACAACTAGCGGGGGGAGGAATGAGCAGTTCTTC.

The chain is built from TRBV6-5 and TRBJ1-1; TRBD1 matches at 9 bases. Germline V gives CDR1 MNHEY, CDR2 SVGAGI. The CDR3 sequence is 14 residues long. J gave up 7 bases and V 5 bases, and 8 bases lay outside the gene matches. In DNA form, the CDR3 reads TGTGCCAGCAGTAGCCCGGGACAGGGAGTTGAAGCTTTCTTT. Its protein product is CASSSPGQGVEAFF.

This clone was counted a single time. The V and J genes are TRBV2 and TRBJ1-5; D is unclear. The CDR3 runs 15 residues. The V gene lost 6 bases and the J gene lost 0 bases, with 12 bases spanning the gap. Germline CDR1 and CDR2: SNHLY and FYNNEI. The CDR3 loop reads CASRKTDHSNQPQHF. CDR3 nucleotide sequence: TGTGCCAGCAGGAAGACTGACCATAGCAATCAGCCCCAGCATTTT. Combining the CDR3 with reference TRBV2 and TRBJ1-5 gives the whole variable domain EPEVTQTPSHQVTQMGQEVILRCVPISNHLYFYWYRQILGQKVEFLVSFYNNEISEKSEIFDDQFSVERPDGSNFTLKIRSTKLEDSAMYFCASRKTDHSNQPQHFGDGTRLSIL.

The V gene is TRBV19, the J gene TRBJ1-1; D possibly corresponds to TRBD1 (6 bases). The CDR3 runs to 15 residues. Germline assignment: CDR1 LNHDA and CDR2 SQIVND (reference sequence). The V gene lost 5 bases and the J gene lost 0 bases, with 13 bases spanning the gap. The CDR3 loop reads CASSPKTGVNTEAFF. CDR3 nucleotide sequence: TGTGCCAGTAGTCCTAAGACAGGCGTGAACACTGAAGCTTTCTTT.

A single count supports this clone. This chain uses TRBV28 with TRBJ1-5; TRBD1 matches 7 bases. CDR1 is MDHEN and CDR2 is SYDVKM in the germline V gene. J lost 5 bases, V lost 7 bases, and 5 bases had no gene match. CDR3 length equals 13 residues. DNA for the CDR3: TGTGCCAGCAAGACAGGGACTGATCAGCCCCAGCATTTT. Encoded protein: CASKTGTDQPQHF.

The rearrangement uses TRBV5-1 and TRBJ2-2; D is undetermined. This CDR3 comprises 16 residues. Germline CDR1 is SGHRS and CDR2 is YFSETQ. V was cut by 4 bases and J by 3 bases, with 16 bases left in between. The CDR3 loop is CASSLPTTRYTGELFF. The CDR3 DNA reads as TGCGCCAGCAGCCTTCCCACTACCCGCTACACCGGGGAGCTGTTTTTT.

The chain links TRBV28 to TRBJ2-5; possible D gene TRBD2, 7 bases. Germline values: CDR1 MDHEN, CDR2 SYDVKM. This CDR3 region has 15 residues. V lost 6 bases and J 5 bases, leaving 19 bases between the germline ends. CDR3 in amino acids: CASSLPPGGGETQYF. In DNA, the CDR3 is TGTGCCAGCAGCCTACCCCCGGGGGGCGGGGAGACCCAGTACTTC.

V usage is TRBV6-2 or TRBV6-3 and J usage is TRBJ2-5, with a tentative D call TRBD1 (6 bases). This CDR3 has 14 amino acids. V lost 5 bases and J lost 5, with 15 bases in between. CDR1 and CDR2 from the germline V gene are MNHEY and SVGEGT. In DNA form, the CDR3 reads TGTGCCAGCAGTCCGGACAGCCTAGAGGAGACCCAGTACTTC. Translating it yields CASSPDSLEETQYF.

This chain links TRBV18 with TRBJ1-2, with D possibly matching TRBD1 (5 bases). The CDR3 covers 14 residues. V was clipped by 3 bases and J by 2 bases, with 10 bases between them. The germline gives CDR1 KGHSH, CDR2 LQKENI. The CDR3 sequence: CASSPVGENYGYTF. CDR3 coding DNA: TGTGCCAGCTCACCGGTAGGGGAAAACTATGGCTACACCTTC.

The chain couples TRBV7-3 to TRBJ2-2, with D maybe TRBD1 (6 bases). CDR1 is SGHTA and CDR2 is FQGTGA in the germline V gene. There are 16 residues in the CDR3. Trimming cost V 2 bases and J 1 base, with 11 bases left between them. The CDR3 here is CASSLSGTRNTGELFF. The CDR3 nucleotides are TGTGCCAGCAGCTTATCCGGGACAAGGAACACCGGGGAGCTGTTTTTT.

Only one count was recorded for this clone. This rearrangement joins TRBV11-3 to TRBJ2-7, with 8 bases identical to TRBD2. V lost 1 base and J lost 4; bases outside the gene matches: 6. The CDR3 totals 15 residues. Germline assignment: CDR1 SGHNT and CDR2 YENEEA. CDR3 DNA: TGTGCCAGCAGCTTAGGATTCGGGGGGGAGTACGAGCAGTACTTC. Protein: CASSLGFGGEYEQYF.

V gene TRBV28 combines with J gene TRBJ2-7; the match to TRBD2 covers 16 bases. Germline lookup yields CDR1 MDHEN and CDR2 SYDVKM. The CDR3 contains 18 residues. Trimming took 1 base from V and 1 from J; bases not matched to a gene: 4. CDR3 nucleotide sequence: TGTGCCAGCAGTTTATCGGGACTAGCGGGAGGGAGGTCCTACGAGCAGTACTTC. Translation: CASSLSGLAGGRSYEQYF.

V usage is TRBV15 and J usage is TRBJ1-3; D ambiguous. The germline gives CDR1 LNHNV, CDR2 YYDKDF (reference sequence). Trimming removed 2 bases from V and 0 bases from J, with 20 bases in between. The CDR3 covers 19 residues. In nucleotides, the CDR3 is TGTGCCACCAGCAGACGGCGTGGTGGGCCAGTGAGCTCTGGAAACACCATATATTTT. It yields the protein CATSRRRGGPVSSGNTIYF.

This clone was found once. This rearrangement joins TRBV29-1 to TRBJ1-1; no definite D call. V was clipped by 0 bases and J by 0 bases, with 11 bases between them. This CDR3 contains 15 residues. Germline CDR1 and CDR2: SQVTM and ANQGSEA. For the CDR3, the DNA is TGCAGCGTTGAAGATCTCGGAGCCATGAACACTGAAGCTTTCTTT. Translation: CSVEDLGAMNTEAFF.

J is TRBJ1-1 and V is TRBV2; possibly TRBD1 for D (5 bases). The germline V gene encodes CDR1 SNHLY and CDR2 FYNNEI. Trimming shortened V by 7 bases and J by 11 bases, and 20 bases separated the two germline ends. The CDR3 length is 13 residues. The CDR3 here is CASNLDTPGVAFF. The CDR3 nucleotides read TGTGCCAGCAACCTGGACACCCCGGGAGTGGCTTTCTTT.

This chain links TRBV28 with TRBJ2-2; 9 bases are shared with TRBD2. Germline loops: CDR1 MDHEN, CDR2 SYDVKM. The CDR3 contains 19 residues. J gave up 1 base and V 5 bases, and 14 bases lay outside the gene matches. The CDR3 nucleotides read TGTGCCAGCAGTCCGATCCTAATTAGCGGGAGTGTGAACACCGGGGAGCTGTTTTTT. Translated, it gives CASSPILISGSVNTGELFF.

The chain recombines TRBV29-1 with TRBJ2-1; 10 nucleotides agree with TRBD2. J gave up 1 base and V 4 bases, and 7 bases lay outside the gene matches. The CDR3 loop spans 16 amino acids. Germline values: CDR1 SQVTM, CDR2 ANQGSEA. CDR3 sequence reads: CSVVGASGRSYNEQFF. The CDR3 nucleotides are TGCAGCGTTGTAGGTGCTAGCGGGAGATCCTACAATGAGCAGTTCTTC.

The chain uses TRBV28 and TRBJ1-5; 7 nucleotides agree with TRBD1. The CDR3 has 14 residues. CDR1 and CDR2 (germline): MDHEN, SYDVKM. Germline trimming cut 4 bases from V and 5 bases from J; bases unmatched to any gene: 5. The CDR3 spells CASSSTGSDQPQHF. The CDR3 nucleotides are TGTGCCAGCAGTTCGACAGGGTCAGATCAGCCCCAGCATTTT.

The CDR3 nucleotides are TGTGCCAGCAGCTTGGATCCAGTCCGGGGCACCGGGGAGCTGTTTTTT. Translated, it gives CASSLDPVRGTGELFF. The rearrangement uses TRBV5-4 and TRBJ2-2; D is perhaps TRBD2 (5 bases). Germline-derived CDR1 and CDR2 are SGHNT and YYREEE (reference sequence). V lost 0 bases to trimming and J lost 4 bases, with 13 bases between them. The CDR3 covers 16 residues.

This chain uses TRBV7-2 with TRBJ2-7, with TRBD2 matching over 9 bases. The CDR3 runs to 16 residues. CDR1 is SGHTA and CDR2 is FQGNSA in the germline V gene. V gave up 1 base and J gave up 4 bases; unmatched junction bases: 8. For the CDR3, the DNA is TGTGCCAGCAGCTTAGAATCGGTAGCGGGAGTTTACGAGCAGTACTTC. Protein: CASSLESVAGVYEQYF.

The V gene is TRBV28, the J gene TRBJ1-4; no clear D. CDR3 length: 16 residues. The V gene lost 2 bases and the J gene lost 8 bases, with 18 bases spanning the gap. CDR1 is MDHEN and CDR2 is SYDVKM in the germline V gene. CDR3 coding DNA: TGTGCCAGCAGTTTAGCCACATCCGAAGCGACCGAAAAACTGTTTTTT. Its translation: CASSLATSEATEKLFF.

The genes are TRBV7-9 and TRBJ1-1, with unresolved D. The length of the CDR3 is 13 residues. The germline V gene encodes CDR1 SEHNR and CDR2 FQNEAQ (reference sequence). The V end lost 6 bases, the J end lost 1 base, and 9 bases lay between the germline ends. CDR3 nucleotide sequence: TGTGCCAGCAGTTACAGAGAGAACACTGAAGCTTTCTTT. The encoded protein is CASSYRENTEAFF.

The chain carries TRBV6-6 and TRBJ2-5; TRBD2 aligns across 13 bases. With V trimmed by 6 bases and J by 5 bases, 9 bases remained unmatched. Germline V gene data show CDR1 as MNHNY and CDR2 as SVGAGI (reference sequence). The CDR3 length is 16 residues. CDR3 residues: CASRPLAGGPQETQYF. The CDR3 coding sequence is TGTGCCAGCAGGCCACTAGCGGGAGGGCCGCAGGAGACCCAGTACTTC.

The J gene is TRBJ2-7, the V gene TRBV25-1; 8 bases align to TRBD1. Germline CDR1 MGHDK, CDR2 SYGVNS. V was clipped by 6 bases and J by 3 bases; unmatched bases: 7. This CDR3 comprises 14 residues. CDR3 in DNA: TGTGCCAGCAGCAAAAGGACAGGGAACTACGAGCAGTACTTC. It specifies CASSKRTGNYEQYF.

This CDR3 reads CAISTYRGLGELFF. The CDR3 nucleotides are TGTGCCATCAGTACCTACAGGGGGCTCGGGGAGCTGTTTTTT. The chain couples TRBV10-3 to TRBJ2-2; 9 positions match TRBD1. The CDR3 runs 14 residues. Germline CDR1 and CDR2: ENHRY and SYGVKD. V gave up 5 bases and J gave up 7 bases; unmatched junction bases: 5.

J is TRBJ2-7 and V is TRBV13, with 16 nucleotides matching TRBD2. CDR3 length: 15 amino acids. Germline V gene data show CDR1 as PRHDT and CDR2 as FYEKMQ (reference sequence). V was clipped by 5 bases and J by 6 bases; unmatched bases: 4. This chain's CDR3 is CASSLGTSGRGEQYF. CDR3 DNA sequence: TGTGCCAGCAGCCTCGGGACTAGCGGGAGGGGCGAGCAGTACTTC.

The V and J genes are TRBV7-9 and TRBJ1-2; weak D call: TRBD1 (6 bases). The CDR3 runs 12 residues. Trimming cost V 1 base and J 9 bases, with 9 bases left between them. Germline V gene sequence: CDR1 SEHNR, CDR2 FQNEAQ (reference sequence). CDR3 nucleotides: TGTGCCAGCAGCTTAGTGGGGGCCCGCTACACCTTC. It encodes CASSLVGARYTF.

The chain joins TRBV6-5 to TRBJ2-5; the D gene is possibly TRBD2 (6 bases). Germline CDR1 reads MNHEY; CDR2 reads SVGAGI. There are 15 residues in the CDR3. Trimming stripped 2 bases from V and 1 base from J, with 11 bases between. The CDR3 sequence: CASSYVAESQETQYF. The CDR3 DNA sequence: TGTGCCAGCAGTTACGTAGCGGAGTCCCAAGAGACCCAGTACTTC.

The chain uses TRBV9 and TRBJ2-5; D is perhaps TRBD1 (7 bases). CDR3 length: 16 residues. The germline V gene has CDR1 SGDLS and CDR2 YYNGEE. V was cut by 0 bases and J by 5 bases, with 17 bases left in between. CDR3 nucleotide sequence: TGTGCCAGCAGCGTAGCCGGAGGAGGGGGCCACGAGACCCAGTACTTC. This sequence encodes CASSVAGGGGHETQYF.

This CDR3 reads CASSLAHSGEQYF. CDR3 bases: TGTGCCAGCAGCTTAGCTCACAGTGGCGAGCAGTACTTC. The chain combines TRBV7-9 with TRBJ2-7; D is undetermined. The length of the CDR3 is 13 residues. Germline-derived CDR1 and CDR2 are SEHNR and FQNEAQ (reference sequence). The V end lost 0 bases, the J end lost 6 bases, and 9 bases lay between the germline ends.